Listed below are T cell receptor beta chains from one sample, sequenced in a study of blood T cell repertoires in COVID-19. The data were produced by immunoSEQ multiplex PCR, yet TCRdb's version contains in-frame clones alone and is incomplete. Found here are around 310,000 clones, 88% of them singletons; the top ten hold under 6%. Sequences were obtained from PBMCs or T cells enriched from blood (not recorded which). These receptors originate from a man aged 30-40 years who had recovered from COVID-19. CDR3s include the opening cysteine and the closing phenylalanine or tryptophan.

V,CDR3
TRBV18,CASSPGAGGLISDTQYF
TRBV27,CASSLRTGAVYGYTF
TRBV6-5,CASGRGGRNEQFF
TRBV12-3/TRBV12-4,CASSRGGYEQYF
TRBV21-1,CASSKGLGTGIEQFF
TRBV5-4,CASSSRGGQSRETQYF
TRBV2,CASSEALGLAGYNEQFF
TRBV5-1,CASSLGRRGETQYF
TRBV7-3,CASSLGTGYTGELFF
TRBV9,CASSPSGAEQETQYF
TRBV6-5,CASRKGQGREKLFF
TRBV10-3,CAISPGQAEETQYF
TRBV4-1,CASSQEIGNQPQHF
TRBV3-1/TRBV3-2,CASSYKPAGGHNEQFF
TRBV6-1,CASSSSGGHWGYTF
TRBV5-6,CASSLRGAAQHRGYTF
TRBV28,CASSLLTENYGYTF
TRBV29-1,CSVLRDTGELFF
TRBV6-4,CASSASRGSAEAFF
TRBV7-2,CASSLGQGAYGYTF
TRBV5-1,CASSFYSYSDTQYF
TRBV19,CASRGTSGLGTQYF
TRBV21-1,CASSPGRGHQPQHF
TRBV7-8,CASSLRSSYNEQFF
TRBV5-1,CASRQDPKRGNEQFF
TRBV4-1,CASSQDTAYEQYF
TRBV5-1,CASSRDRETQYF
TRBV4-1,CASSRGTGDNEQFF
TRBV27,CASSLKPVRGNTEAFF
TRBV9,CASSPGSAGVETQYF
TRBV9,CASSVEGQIYNEQFF
TRBV2,CASSDELEGVEQYF
TRBV2,CASSDYGGGLNTQYF
TRBV28,CASSPFGQGANQPQHF
TRBV9,CASSVSPWGDEKLFF
TRBV19,CASSTGGVGSPLHF
TRBV19,CASRAGGYNNEQFF
TRBV2,CASTNGDSPLHF
TRBV5-1,CASSLEGQGGEKLFF
TRBV29-1,CSVWTGDRSGYTF
TRBV19,CASSTGAALNYGYTF
TRBV6-6,CASSYSGTGTDTQYF
TRBV7-9,CASSLAGQPYNEQFF
TRBV11-2,CASSLGGDRELFF
TRBV7-9,CASSWPQGERQFNTEAFF
TRBV10-1,CASSPMSWEGTDTQYF
TRBV6-2/TRBV6-3,CASSYRGGAAETQYF
TRBV10-3,CAISHYTEAFF
TRBV7-3,CASSSGTGGSGETQYF
TRBV6-5,CASSSPDTGGTYEQYF
TRBV28,CASSSKDREPNEKLFF
TRBV19,CASSIDRGEVALDTQYF